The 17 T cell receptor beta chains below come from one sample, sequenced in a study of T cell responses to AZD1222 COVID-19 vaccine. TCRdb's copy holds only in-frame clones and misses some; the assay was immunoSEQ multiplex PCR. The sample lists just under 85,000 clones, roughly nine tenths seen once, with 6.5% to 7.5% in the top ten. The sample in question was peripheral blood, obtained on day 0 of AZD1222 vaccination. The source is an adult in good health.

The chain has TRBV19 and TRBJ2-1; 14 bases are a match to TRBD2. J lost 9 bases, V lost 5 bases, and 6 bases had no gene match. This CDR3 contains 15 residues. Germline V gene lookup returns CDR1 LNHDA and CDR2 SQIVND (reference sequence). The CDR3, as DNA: TGTGCCAGTAGTCTGGGACTAGCGGGGGTAGGTGAGCAGTTCTTC. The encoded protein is CASSLGLAGVGEQFF.

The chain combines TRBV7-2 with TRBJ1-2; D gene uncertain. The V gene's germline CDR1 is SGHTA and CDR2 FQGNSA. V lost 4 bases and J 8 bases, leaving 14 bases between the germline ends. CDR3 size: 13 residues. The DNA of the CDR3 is TGTGCCAGCAGCTCCTCGCGGGTGGGAGGCTACACCTTC. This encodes CASSSSRVGGYTF.

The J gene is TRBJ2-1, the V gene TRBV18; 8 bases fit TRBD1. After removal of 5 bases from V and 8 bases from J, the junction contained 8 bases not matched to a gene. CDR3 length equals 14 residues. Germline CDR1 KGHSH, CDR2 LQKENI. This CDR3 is CASSGTAGGYEQFF. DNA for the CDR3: TGTGCCAGCTCAGGGACGGCAGGGGGCTATGAGCAGTTCTTC.

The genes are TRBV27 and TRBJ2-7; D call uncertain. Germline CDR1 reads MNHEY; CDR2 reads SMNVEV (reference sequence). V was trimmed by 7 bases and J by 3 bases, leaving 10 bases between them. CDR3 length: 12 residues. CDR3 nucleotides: TGTGCCAGCACTTCGTCCAGCTACGAGCAGTACTTC. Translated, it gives CASTSSSYEQYF.

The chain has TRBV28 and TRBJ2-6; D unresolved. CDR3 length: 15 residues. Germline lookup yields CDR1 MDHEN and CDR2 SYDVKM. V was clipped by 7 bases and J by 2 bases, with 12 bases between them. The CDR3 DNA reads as TGTGCCAGCACAATCAGTAGCCCTGGGGCCAACGTCCTGACTTTC. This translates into CASTISSPGANVLTF. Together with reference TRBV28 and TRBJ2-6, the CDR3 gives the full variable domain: DVKVTQSSRYLVKRTGEKVFLECVQDMDHENMFWYRQDPGLGLRLIYFSYDVKMKEKGDIPEGYSVSREKKERFSLILESASTNQTSMYLCASTISSPGANVLTFGAGSRLTVL.

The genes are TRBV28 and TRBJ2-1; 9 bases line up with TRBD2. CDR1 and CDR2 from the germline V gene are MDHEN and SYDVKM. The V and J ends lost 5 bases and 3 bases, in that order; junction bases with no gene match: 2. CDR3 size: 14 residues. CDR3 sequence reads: CASSPAGGYNEQFF. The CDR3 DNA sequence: TGTGCCAGCAGTCCAGCGGGAGGCTACAATGAGCAGTTCTTC.

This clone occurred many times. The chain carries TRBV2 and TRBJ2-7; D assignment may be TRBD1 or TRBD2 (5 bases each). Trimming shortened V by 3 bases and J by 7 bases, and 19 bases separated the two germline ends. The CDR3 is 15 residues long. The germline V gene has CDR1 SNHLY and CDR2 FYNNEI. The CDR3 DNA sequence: TGTGCCAGCAGTGATCGGGGCGCCGAGGTGGGGGAGCAGTACTTC. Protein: CASSDRGAEVGEQYF.

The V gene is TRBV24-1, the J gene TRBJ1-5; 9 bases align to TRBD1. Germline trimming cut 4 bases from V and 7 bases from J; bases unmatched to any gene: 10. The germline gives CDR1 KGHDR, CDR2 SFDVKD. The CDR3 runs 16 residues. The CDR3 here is CATSDTGTGSKQPQHF. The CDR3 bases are TGTGCCACCAGTGACACCGGGACAGGGTCTAAACAGCCCCAGCATTTT.

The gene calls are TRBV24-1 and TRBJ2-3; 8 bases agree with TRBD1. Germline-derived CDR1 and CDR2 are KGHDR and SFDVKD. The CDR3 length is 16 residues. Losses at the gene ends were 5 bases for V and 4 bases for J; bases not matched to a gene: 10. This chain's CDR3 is CATSARGQGAADTQYF. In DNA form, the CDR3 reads TGTGCCACCAGTGCTCGCGGACAGGGAGCGGCAGATACGCAGTATTTT.

The CDR3 bases are TGTGCCAGCAGCAGGGCGTACCAAGAGACCCAGTACTTC. It codes for CASSRAYQETQYF. The chain combines TRBV2 with TRBJ2-5; possible D gene TRBD1, 5 bases. Per germline, CDR1 SNHLY and CDR2 FYNNEI. There are 13 residues in the CDR3. V dropped 6 bases and J dropped 0 bases, with 8 bases sitting between them.

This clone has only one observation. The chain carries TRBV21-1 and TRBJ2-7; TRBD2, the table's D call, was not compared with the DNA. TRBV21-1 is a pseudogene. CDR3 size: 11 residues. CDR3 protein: CASSCVREQYF. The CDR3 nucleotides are TGTGCCAGCAGCTGCGTTCGGGAGCAGTACTTC.

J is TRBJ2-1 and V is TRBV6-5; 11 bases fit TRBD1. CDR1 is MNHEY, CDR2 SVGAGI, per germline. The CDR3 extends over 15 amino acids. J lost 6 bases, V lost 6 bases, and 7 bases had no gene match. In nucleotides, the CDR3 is TGTGCCAGCAGGGGGACCGGGACAGGGGGCAATGAGCAGTTCTTC. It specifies CASRGTGTGGNEQFF.

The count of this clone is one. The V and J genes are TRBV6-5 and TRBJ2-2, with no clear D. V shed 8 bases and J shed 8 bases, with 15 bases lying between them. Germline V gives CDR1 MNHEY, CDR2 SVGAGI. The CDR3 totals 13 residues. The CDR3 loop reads CASGVWFRGELFF. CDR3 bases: TGTGCCAGCGGAGTGTGGTTTAGGGGGGAGCTGTTTTTT.

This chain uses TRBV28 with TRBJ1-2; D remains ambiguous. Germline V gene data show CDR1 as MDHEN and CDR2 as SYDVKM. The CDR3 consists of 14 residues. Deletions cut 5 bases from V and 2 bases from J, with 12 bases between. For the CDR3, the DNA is TGTGCCAGCAGTAGCGGAGGAGAGAACTATGGCTACACCTTC. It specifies CASSSGGENYGYTF.

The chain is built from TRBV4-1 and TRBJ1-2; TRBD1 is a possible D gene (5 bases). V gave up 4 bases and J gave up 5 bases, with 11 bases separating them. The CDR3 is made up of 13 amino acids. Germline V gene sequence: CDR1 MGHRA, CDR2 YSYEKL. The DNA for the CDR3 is TGCGCCAGCAGCCGAGGGGCCTTATATGGCTACACCTTC. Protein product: CASSRGALYGYTF.

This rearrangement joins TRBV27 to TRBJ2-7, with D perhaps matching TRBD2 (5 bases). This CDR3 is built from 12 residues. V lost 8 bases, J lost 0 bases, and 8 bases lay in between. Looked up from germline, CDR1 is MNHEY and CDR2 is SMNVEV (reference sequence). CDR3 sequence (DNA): TGTGCCAGCTGCGGGTCCTCCTACGAGCAGTACTTC. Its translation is CASCGSSYEQYF.

The CDR3 DNA reads TGTGCCAGCAAGGCAGGGGTGAAGACTAACTATGGCTACACCTTC. It yields the protein CASKAGVKTNYGYTF. The chain joins TRBV2 to TRBJ1-2; the D gene is possibly TRBD1 (6 bases). Germline lookup yields CDR1 SNHLY and CDR2 FYNNEI. V was pared by 7 bases and J by 0 bases, with 15 bases between. There are 15 residues in the CDR3.